This is a list of T cell receptor beta chains from one sample in a study of shared clonotypes between healthy human individuals. Repertoires were generated with immunoSEQ multiplex PCR, while TCRdb's copy carries only in-frame clones and drops some. Of over a million clones listed, around 97% are singletons. The sequenced material came from naive CD4+ T cells sorted from blood. Receptors originate from a man aged 25 to 40 in good health. The CDR3 runs from the conserved cysteine through the conserved F or W. The D gene is left open where the match is weak. Clone size is not always given. Where it is, it says once, few, many or a class for expanded clones.

CDR3	DNA	J	size	D	V
CASSTGQGAIKTQYF	TGTGCCAGCAGTACCGGACAGGGGGCAATAAAGACCCAGTACTTC	TRBJ2-5	.	TRBD1	TRBV6-5
CASSPTASDNEQYF	TGTGCCAGCTCACCAACGGCTAGCGATAACGAGCAGTACTTC	TRBJ2-7	.	.	TRBV18
CAWSRSVRAQRSPYEQYF	TGTGCCTGGAGTCGGTCCGTCAGGGCCCAGCGTAGCCCCTACGAGCAGTACTTC	TRBJ2-7	.	.	TRBV30
CASSTRDNTQYF	TGTGCCAGTAGTACGCGGGACAACACGCAGTATTTT	TRBJ2-3	.	.	TRBV19
CASRLSGPSTDTQYF	TGTGCCAGCAGATTAAGCGGGCCCAGCACAGATACGCAGTATTTT	TRBJ2-3	.	.	TRBV5-4
CASSLDRLNSYNEQFF	TGCGCCAGCAGCTTGGACAGACTTAACTCCTACAATGAGCAGTTCTTC	TRBJ2-1	.	.	TRBV5-1
CAWSVFTASSEAFF	TGTGCCTGGAGTGTCTTTACAGCCAGCTCTGAAGCTTTCTTT	TRBJ1-1	once	.	TRBV30
CASSLATAYEQYF	TGTGCCAGCAGCTTGGCGACGGCCTACGAGCAGTACTTC	TRBJ2-7	.	.	TRBV5-6
CASSLVGSSSYEQYF	TGTGCCAGCAGCTTAGTTGGCAGTTCCTCCTACGAGCAGTACTTC	TRBJ2-7	.	.	TRBV7-8
CASSLVQGLRTEAFF	TGTGCCAGCAGCTTGGTCCAGGGGTTGCGGACTGAAGCTTTCTTT	TRBJ1-1	.	.	TRBV5-4
CSVVGTGRFSTDTQYF	TGCAGCGTTGTTGGGACAGGTCGTTTTAGCACAGATACGCAGTATTTT	TRBJ2-3	.	TRBD1	TRBV29-1
CASSPRTAGEQYF	TGTGCCAGCTCACCGAGGACAGCCGGCGAGCAGTACTTC	TRBJ2-7	.	.	TRBV18
CASSFLLAEDNEQFF	TGTGCCAGCAGCTTCTTACTAGCGGAAGACAATGAGCAGTTCTTC	TRBJ2-1	.	TRBD2	TRBV5-6
CASRTRGTRSGELFF	TGTGCCAGCAGGACACGAGGGACTAGATCCGGGGAGCTGTTTTTT	TRBJ2-2	.	TRBD2	TRBV7-8
CATRQGDEQYF	TGTGCCACGCGACAGGGGGACGAGCAGTACTTC	TRBJ2-7	few	TRBD1	TRBV10-3
CASGQHRTNSGNTIYF	TGTGCCAGCGGACAACACAGGACGAACTCTGGAAACACCATATATTTT	TRBJ1-3	.	.	TRBV28
CASSSNQRAFSEQYF	TGTGCCAGCAGCTCAAACCAGCGGGCCTTCTCCGAGCAGTACTTC	TRBJ2-7	once	.	TRBV5-4
CASSSSGVWNEQFF	TGTGCCAGTAGCTCCAGCGGGGTTTGGAATGAGCAGTTCTTC	TRBJ2-1	.	TRBD2	TRBV19
CASSPAHTGANVLTF	TGTGCCAGCAGCCCTGCCCATACTGGGGCCAACGTCCTGACTTTC	TRBJ2-6	.	.	TRBV28
CASSLIADTQYF	TGTGCCAGCAGCCTAATTGCAGATACGCAGTATTTT	TRBJ2-3	once	.	TRBV7-9
CAIRAGDSTDTQYF	TGTGCCATCAGGGCGGGGGATTCCACAGATACGCAGTATTTT	TRBJ2-3	.	TRBD2	TRBV10-3
CASSLYQINEQFF	TGTGCCAGCAGCTTGTATCAGATCAATGAGCAGTTCTTC	TRBJ2-1	.	.	TRBV5-8